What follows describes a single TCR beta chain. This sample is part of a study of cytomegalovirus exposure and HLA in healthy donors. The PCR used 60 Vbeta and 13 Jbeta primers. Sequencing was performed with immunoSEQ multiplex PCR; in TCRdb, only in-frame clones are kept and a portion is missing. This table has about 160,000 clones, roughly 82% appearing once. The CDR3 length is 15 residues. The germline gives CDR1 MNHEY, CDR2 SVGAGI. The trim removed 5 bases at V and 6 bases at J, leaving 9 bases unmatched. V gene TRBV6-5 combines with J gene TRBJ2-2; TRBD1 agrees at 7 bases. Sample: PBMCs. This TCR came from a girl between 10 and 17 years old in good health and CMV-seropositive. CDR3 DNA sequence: TGTGCCAGCAGTCACCGGGACAGTCGGGCCGGGGAGCTGTTTTTT. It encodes CASSHRDSRAGELFF.